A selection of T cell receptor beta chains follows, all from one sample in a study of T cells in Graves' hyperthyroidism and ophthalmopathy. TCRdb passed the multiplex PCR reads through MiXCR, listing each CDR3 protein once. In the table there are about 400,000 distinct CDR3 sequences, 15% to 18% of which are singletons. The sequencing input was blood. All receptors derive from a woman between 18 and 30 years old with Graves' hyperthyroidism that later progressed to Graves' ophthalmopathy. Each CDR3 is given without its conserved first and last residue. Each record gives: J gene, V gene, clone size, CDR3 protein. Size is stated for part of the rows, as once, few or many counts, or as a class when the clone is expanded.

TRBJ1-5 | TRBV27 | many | ASDLVDQPQH
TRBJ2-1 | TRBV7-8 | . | ASSQGIAGGGGSYNEQF
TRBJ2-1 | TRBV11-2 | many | ASSPGISGDRF
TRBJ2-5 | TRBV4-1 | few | ASSQGSGQETQY
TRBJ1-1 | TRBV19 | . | ASSPSPGTTEAF
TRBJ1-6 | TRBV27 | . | ASSSTLRGHSPLH
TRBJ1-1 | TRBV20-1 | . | SASPGDLINTEAF
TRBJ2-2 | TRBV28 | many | ASSFDRAGTGELF
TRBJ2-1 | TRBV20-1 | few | SAPGGLNEQF
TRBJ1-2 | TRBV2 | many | ASRLDRGGLGYT
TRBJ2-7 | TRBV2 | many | ASRGPDRLLSYEQY
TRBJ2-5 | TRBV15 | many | ATSPSAGGGGTQY
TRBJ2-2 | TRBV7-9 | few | ASSGDRGHRSGELF
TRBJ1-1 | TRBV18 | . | ASSPVRSRSQVNAF
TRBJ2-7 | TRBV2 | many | ASSETPLAGD
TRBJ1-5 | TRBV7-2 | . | ASSLNGGGPNQPQH
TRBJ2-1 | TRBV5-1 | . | ASSYSESNGYNEQF
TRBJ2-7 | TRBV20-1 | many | SASDLYEQY
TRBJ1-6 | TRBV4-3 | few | ASSQDWDRGNSPLH
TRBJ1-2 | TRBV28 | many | ASSTPRQGGSYGYT
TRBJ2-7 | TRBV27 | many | ASSSGTGFYFGHEQY
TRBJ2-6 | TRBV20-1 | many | SASQDREFSRGANVLT
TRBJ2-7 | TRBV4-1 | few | ASSQSQDYEQY
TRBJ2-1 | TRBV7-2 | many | ASSLVAGGPLNEQF
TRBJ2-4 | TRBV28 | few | ASAAAAPKNIQY
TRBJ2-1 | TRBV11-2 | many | ASSPRLAGRVNEQF
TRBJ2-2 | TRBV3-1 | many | ASSQRRGNGGPGELF
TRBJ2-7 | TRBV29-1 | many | SVGGQYSYEQY
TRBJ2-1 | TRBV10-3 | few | AISGWREGFSSSYNEQF
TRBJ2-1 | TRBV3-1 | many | ASSPRPPGGANEQF
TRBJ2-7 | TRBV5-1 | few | ASSLEWLDNEQY
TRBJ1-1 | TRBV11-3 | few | ASSLIRRDRGVTEAF
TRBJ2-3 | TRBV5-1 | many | ASSPRASTQY
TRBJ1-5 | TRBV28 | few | ASTSPDASNQPQH